This TCR beta chain was sequenced for a study of control samples from healthy donors and cancer patients. Sequencing was performed with immunoSEQ multiplex PCR; in TCRdb, only in-frame clones are kept and a portion is missing. The data contain 110,000 or so clones, about nine tenths of them singletons. The origin of this receptor is a human donor in good health. The donor label of this sample is uncertain. Sample: blood.

As DNA, the CDR3 is TGTGCCTGGAGCCACAGGGGAGTTGCGACCTACACCTTC. Translated: CAWSHRGVATYTF. The chain carries TRBV30 and TRBJ1-2; 7 nucleotides match TRBD1. J lost 10 bases, V lost 3 bases, and 11 bases had no gene match. Per the germline V gene, CDR1 is GTSNPN and CDR2 is SVGIG (reference sequence). The CDR3 loop spans 13 amino acids.